This T cell receptor beta chain emerged from a study of vaccination effects on CD4 cells after COVID-19. Within the ViraFEST assay, antigen-specific CD4+ T cells underwent expansion with viral peptide pools prior to sequencing. Isolating CD4+ T cells followed less than 12 days of culture. Vaccine recipients had no previous SARS-CoV-2 infection; their nucleocapsid antibodies were negative. A word on this clone: Its matching antigen is unknown.

The germline V gene has CDR1 MNHEY and CDR2 SMNVEV (reference sequence). V lost 6 bases, J lost 6 bases, and 8 bases stayed unmatched. This CDR3 has 15 amino acids. The table came from immunoSEQ multiplex PCR; TCRdb's copy has only in-frame clones and leaves some out. This repertoire shows about 24,000 clones, roughly 74% found once; its top ten account for around 3.5%. The specimen comprised CD4+ T cells from PBMCs cultured with SARS-CoV-2 spike peptides, sampled before COVID-19 vaccination. The chain links TRBV27 to TRBJ1-6; 7 nucleotides match TRBD1. The receptor was isolated from a human donor who received a COVID-19 vaccine. Here the CDR3 DNA reads TGTGCCAGCAGGGTCCAGGGGGGCCGTAATTCACCCCTCCACTTT. Translated, it gives CASRVQGGRNSPLHF.